The text below deals with one T cell receptor beta chain. This sample was included in a study of PD-1 blockade in classical Hodgkin lymphoma. This table comes from immunoSEQ multiplex PCR, and its TCRdb copy is limited to in-frame clones, with some not included. The sample lists under 100,000 clones, approximately 88% occurring once. All patients relapsed after autologous stem cell transplantation, and brentuximab vedotin exposure varied. CDR3 size: 13 residues. V lost 6 bases and J lost 4; bases outside the gene matches: 2. Germline V gives CDR1 SGHVS, CDR2 FNYEAQ. This specimen consisted of peripheral blood mononuclear cells (PBMCs), obtained at baseline. V and J are TRBV7-6 and TRBJ2-1; 8 positions agree with TRBD2. This clonotype was sampled from a human donor with classical Hodgkin lymphoma. CDR3 coding DNA: TGTGCCAGCAGGGCTAGCGGGTACAATGAGCAGTTCTTC. Translating gives CASRASGYNEQFF.